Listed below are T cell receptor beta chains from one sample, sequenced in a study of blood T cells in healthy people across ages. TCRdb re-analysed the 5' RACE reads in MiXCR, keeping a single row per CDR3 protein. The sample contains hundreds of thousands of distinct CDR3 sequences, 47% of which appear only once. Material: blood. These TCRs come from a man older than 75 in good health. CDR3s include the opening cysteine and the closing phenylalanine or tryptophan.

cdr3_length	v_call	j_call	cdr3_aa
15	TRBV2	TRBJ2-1	CASSEPGRPYNEQFF
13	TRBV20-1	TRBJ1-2	CSAPPGAGYGYTF
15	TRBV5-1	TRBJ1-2	CASSLSGGTSPGYTF
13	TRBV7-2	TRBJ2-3	CASSYSRTDTQYF
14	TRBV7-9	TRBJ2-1	CASSPGGGVNEQFF
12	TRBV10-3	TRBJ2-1	CAIKTIGTSQFF
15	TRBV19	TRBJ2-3	CASSIATSGSDTQYF
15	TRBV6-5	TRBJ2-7	CASSVDPTPYNEQYF
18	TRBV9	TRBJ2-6	CASSYRDPLSSGANVLTF
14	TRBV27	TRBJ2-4	CASSPRGGTNIQYF
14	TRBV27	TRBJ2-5	CASSPSRWGETQYF
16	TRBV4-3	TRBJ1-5	CASSQDRGGPGQPQHF
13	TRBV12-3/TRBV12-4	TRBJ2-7	CASNLFPSYEQYF
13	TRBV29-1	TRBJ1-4	CSSQTGGGEKLFF
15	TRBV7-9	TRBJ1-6	CASSPYPLYNSPLHF
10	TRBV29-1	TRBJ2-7	CSAGGDEQYF
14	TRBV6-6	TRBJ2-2	CASSQRENTGELFF
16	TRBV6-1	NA	CASSERRTDLQETQYF
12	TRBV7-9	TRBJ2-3	CASSLEMVKQYF
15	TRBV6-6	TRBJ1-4	CASNPTGTGAEKLFF
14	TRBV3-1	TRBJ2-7	CASSQVRFLGEQYF
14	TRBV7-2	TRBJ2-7	CASGPTAGANEQYF
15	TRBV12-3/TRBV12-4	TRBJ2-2	CASSFRTGNTGELFF
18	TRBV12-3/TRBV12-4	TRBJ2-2	CASSPGTVVTLNTGELFF
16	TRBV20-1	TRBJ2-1	CSARDGGRANSNEQFF
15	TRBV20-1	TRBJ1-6	CSAREGRTVRSPLHF
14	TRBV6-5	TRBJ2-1	CASSWASGYNEQFF
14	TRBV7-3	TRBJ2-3	CASSSQGYADTQYF
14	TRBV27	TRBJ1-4	CASRDGQGGEKLFF
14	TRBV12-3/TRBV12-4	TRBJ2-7	CASRYSGSAYEQYF
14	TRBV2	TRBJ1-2	CASSETGGVHGYTF